This TCR beta chain was captured in a study of graft-versus-host responses after intestinal transplantation. Study in general: Recipients had multivisceral, liver-intestinal, or isolated intestinal transplants. All of the recipients had induction that used anti-thymocyte globulin, then tacrolimus and steroids for approximately 3 years.

This table comes from immunoSEQ multiplex PCR, and its TCRdb copy is limited to in-frame clones, with some not included. The table shows more than 100,000 clones, with 85% to 95% occurring only once. The CDR3 covers 13 residues. V was pared by 2 bases and J by 2 bases, with 7 bases between. Germline V gives CDR1 MDHEN, CDR2 SYDVKM. On this clone itself: Its antigen remains unidentified.

The chain carries TRBV28 and TRBJ2-7; TRBD1 might be the D (6 bases). The sample was unstimulated CD8+ T cells sorted from spleen or lymph node cells, taken before intestinal transplant. This TCR came from a human donor who received an intestinal transplant. CDR3 bases: TGTGCCAGCAGTTTAGGACAGCCCTACGAGCAGTACTTC. Amino acid sequence: CASSLGQPYEQYF.